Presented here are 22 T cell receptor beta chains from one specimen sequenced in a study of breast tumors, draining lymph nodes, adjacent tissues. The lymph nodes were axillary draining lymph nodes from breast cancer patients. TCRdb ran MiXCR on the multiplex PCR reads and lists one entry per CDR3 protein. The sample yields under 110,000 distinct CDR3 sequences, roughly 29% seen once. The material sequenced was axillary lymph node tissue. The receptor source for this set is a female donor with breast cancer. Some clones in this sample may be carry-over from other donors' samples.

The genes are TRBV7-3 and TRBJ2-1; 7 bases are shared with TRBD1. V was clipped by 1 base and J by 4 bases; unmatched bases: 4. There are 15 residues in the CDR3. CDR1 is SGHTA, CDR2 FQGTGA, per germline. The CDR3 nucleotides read TGTGCCAGCAGCTTAAGACAGGGCGTTTACAATGAGCAGTTCTTC. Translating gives CASSLRQGVYNEQFF.

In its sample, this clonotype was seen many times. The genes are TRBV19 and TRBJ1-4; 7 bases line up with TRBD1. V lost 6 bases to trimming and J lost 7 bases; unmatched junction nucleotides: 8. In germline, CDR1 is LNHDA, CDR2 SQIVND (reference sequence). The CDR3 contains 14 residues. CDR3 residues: CASRKERDSEKLFF. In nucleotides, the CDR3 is TGTGCCAGTAGAAAGGAACGGGACAGTGAAAAACTGTTTTTT.

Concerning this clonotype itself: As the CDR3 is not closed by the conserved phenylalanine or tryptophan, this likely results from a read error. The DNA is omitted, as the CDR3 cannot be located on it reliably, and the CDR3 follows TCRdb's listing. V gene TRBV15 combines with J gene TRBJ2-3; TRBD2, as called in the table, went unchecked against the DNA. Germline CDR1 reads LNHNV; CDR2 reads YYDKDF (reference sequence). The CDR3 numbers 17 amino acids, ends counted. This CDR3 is CATSRVFAGGRQIRSKI.

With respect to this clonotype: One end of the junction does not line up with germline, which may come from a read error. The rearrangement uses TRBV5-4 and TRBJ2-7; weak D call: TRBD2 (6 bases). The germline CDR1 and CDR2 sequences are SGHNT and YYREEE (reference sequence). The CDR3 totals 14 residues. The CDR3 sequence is CATGVRGSSYKQYF. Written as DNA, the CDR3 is TGTGCCACCGGAGTTCGGGGGTCCTCCTACAAGCAGTACTTC.

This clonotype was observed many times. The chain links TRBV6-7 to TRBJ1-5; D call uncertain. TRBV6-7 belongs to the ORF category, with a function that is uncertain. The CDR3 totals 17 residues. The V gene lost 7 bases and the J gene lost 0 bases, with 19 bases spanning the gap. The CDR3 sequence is CASNEPPPLYSNQPQHF. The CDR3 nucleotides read TGTGCCAGCAACGAGCCGCCCCCGTTATATAGCAATCAGCCCCAGCATTTT.

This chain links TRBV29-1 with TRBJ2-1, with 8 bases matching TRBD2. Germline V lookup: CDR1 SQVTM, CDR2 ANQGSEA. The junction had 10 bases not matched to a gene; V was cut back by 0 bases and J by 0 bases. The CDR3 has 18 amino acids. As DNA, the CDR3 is TGCAGCGTTGAAGATCCGCGGGGGGTCGGGAGCTCCTACAATGAGCAGTTCTTC. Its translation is CSVEDPRGVGSSYNEQFF.

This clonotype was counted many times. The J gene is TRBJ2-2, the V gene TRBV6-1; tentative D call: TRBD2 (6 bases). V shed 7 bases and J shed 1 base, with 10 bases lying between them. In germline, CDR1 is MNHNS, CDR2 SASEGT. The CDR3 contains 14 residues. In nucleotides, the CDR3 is TGTGCCAGCACCCGACTAGGGAACACCGGGGAGCTGTTTTTT. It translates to CASTRLGNTGELFF.

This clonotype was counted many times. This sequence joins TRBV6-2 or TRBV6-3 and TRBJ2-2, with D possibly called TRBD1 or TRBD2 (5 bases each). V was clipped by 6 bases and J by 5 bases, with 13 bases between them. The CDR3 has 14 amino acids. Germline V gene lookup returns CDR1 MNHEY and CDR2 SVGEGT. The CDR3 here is CASRDVGRTGELFF. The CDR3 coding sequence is TGTGCCAGCAGGGACGTGGGACGAACCGGGGAGCTGTTTTTT.

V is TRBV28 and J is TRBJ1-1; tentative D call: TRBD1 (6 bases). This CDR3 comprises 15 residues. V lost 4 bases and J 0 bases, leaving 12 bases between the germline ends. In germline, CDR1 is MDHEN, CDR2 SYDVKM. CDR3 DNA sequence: TGTGCCAGCAGTTCGTCAGGGGCTATGAACACTGAAGCTTTCTTT. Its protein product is CASSSSGAMNTEAFF.

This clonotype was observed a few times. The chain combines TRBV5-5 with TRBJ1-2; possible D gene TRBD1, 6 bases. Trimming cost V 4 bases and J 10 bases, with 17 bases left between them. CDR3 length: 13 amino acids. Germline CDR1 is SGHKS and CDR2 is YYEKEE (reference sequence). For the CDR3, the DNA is TGTGCCAGCAGCCCGGGGACACCGGCCTTCTACACCTTC. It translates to CASSPGTPAFYTF. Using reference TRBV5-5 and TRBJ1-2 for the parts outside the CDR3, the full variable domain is DAGVTQSPTHLIKTRGQQVTLRCSPISGHKSVSWYQQVLGQGPQFIFQYYEKEERGRGNFPDRFSARQFPNYSSELNVNALLLGDSALYLCASSPGTPAFYTFGSGTRLTVV.

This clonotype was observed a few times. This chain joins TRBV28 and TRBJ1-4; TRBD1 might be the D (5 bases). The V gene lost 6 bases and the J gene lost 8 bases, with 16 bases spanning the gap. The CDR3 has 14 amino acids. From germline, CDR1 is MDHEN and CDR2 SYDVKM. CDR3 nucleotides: TGTGCCAGCAGATCCGGGGGGATCGGCGAAAAACTGTTTTTT. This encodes CASRSGGIGEKLFF.

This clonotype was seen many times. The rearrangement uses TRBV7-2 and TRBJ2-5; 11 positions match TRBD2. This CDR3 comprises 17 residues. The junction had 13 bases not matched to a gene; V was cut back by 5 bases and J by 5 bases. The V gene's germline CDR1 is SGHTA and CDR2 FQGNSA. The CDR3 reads CASSTRSSGGTGETQYF. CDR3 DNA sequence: TGTGCCAGCAGCACTAGGTCTAGCGGGGGGACCGGGGAGACCCAGTACTTC.

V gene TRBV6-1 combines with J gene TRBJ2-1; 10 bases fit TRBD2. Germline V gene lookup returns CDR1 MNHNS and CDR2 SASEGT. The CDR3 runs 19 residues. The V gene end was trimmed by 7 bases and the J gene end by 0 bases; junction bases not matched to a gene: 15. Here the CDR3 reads CASKGRSSGGPSSYNEQFF. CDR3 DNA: TGTGCCAGCAAAGGCAGGTCTAGCGGGGGTCCGAGCTCCTACAATGAGCAGTTCTTC.

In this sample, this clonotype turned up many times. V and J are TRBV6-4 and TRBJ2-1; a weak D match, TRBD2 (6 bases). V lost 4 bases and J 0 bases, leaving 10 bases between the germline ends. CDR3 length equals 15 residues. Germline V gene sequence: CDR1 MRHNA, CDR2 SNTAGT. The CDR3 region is CASSGEADSYNEQFF. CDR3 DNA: TGTGCCAGCAGTGGGGAGGCCGACTCCTACAATGAGCAGTTCTTC.

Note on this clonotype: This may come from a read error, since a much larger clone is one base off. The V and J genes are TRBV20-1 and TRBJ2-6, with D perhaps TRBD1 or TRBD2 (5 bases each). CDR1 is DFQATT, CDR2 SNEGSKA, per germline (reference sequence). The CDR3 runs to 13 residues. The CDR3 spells CSAKDSGANALTF. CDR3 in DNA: TGCAGTGCTAAGGACTCTGGGGCCAACGCCCTGACTTTC.

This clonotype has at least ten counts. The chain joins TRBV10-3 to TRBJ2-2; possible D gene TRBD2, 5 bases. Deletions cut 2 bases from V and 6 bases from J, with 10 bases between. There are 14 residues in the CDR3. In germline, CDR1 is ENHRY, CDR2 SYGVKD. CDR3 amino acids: CAISEREGPGELFF. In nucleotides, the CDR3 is TGTGCCATCAGTGAGCGCGAGGGCCCCGGGGAGCTGTTTTTT.

Written as DNA, the CDR3 is TGTGCCAGCAGTGAAGATTGGCGGGGGGGGGCCGGGGAGCTGTTTTTT. It translates to CASSEDWRGGAGELFF. This rearrangement joins TRBV6-1 to TRBJ2-2, with 9 nucleotides matching TRBD2. The CDR3 contains 16 residues. Germline values: CDR1 MNHNS, CDR2 SASEGT. V dropped 1 base and J dropped 6; count of bases not matched to a gene: 6.

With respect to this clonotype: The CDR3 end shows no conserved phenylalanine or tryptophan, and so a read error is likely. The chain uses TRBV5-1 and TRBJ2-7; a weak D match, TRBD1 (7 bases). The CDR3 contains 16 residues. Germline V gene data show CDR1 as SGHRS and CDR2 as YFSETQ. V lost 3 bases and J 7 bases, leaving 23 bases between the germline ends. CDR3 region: CASSWGVRQGLEEQYS. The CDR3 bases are TGCGCCAGCAGCTGGGGGGTAAGACAGGGCTTGGAGGAGCAGTACTCC.

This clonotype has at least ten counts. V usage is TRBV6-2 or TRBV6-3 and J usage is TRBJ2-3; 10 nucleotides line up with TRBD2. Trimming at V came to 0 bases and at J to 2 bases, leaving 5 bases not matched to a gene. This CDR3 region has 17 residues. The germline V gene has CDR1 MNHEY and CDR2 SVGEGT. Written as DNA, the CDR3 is TGTGCCAGCAGTTACTCGATAGGACTAGCGGACACAGATACGCAGTATTTT. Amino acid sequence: CASSYSIGLADTDTQYF.

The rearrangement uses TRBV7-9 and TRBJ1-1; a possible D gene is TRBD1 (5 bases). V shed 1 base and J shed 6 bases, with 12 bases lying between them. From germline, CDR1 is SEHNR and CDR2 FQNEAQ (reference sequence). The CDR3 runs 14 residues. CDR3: CASSLEGWGAEAFF. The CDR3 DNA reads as TGTGCCAGCAGCTTAGAGGGGTGGGGGGCTGAAGCTTTCTTT.

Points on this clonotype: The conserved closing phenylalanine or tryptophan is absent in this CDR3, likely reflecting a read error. The CDR3 sequence is CASGNPGTAYNEQFL. DNA for the CDR3: TGTGCCAGTGGTAATCCCGGGACAGCCTACAATGAGCAGTTCTTA. The chain links TRBV19 to TRBJ2-1, with 7 bases fitting TRBD1. Germline V gives CDR1 LNHDA, CDR2 SQIVND (reference sequence). CDR3 length: 15 residues. The V segment lost 8 bases and the J segment 2 bases; nucleotides outside the gene matches: 9.

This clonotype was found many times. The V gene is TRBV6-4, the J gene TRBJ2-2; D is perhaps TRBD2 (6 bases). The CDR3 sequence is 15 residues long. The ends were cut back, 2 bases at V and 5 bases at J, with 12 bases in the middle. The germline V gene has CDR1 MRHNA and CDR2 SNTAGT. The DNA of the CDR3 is TGTGCCAGCAGTGACGGAGGGGCACATACCGGGGAGCTGTTTTTT. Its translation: CASSDGGAHTGELFF.